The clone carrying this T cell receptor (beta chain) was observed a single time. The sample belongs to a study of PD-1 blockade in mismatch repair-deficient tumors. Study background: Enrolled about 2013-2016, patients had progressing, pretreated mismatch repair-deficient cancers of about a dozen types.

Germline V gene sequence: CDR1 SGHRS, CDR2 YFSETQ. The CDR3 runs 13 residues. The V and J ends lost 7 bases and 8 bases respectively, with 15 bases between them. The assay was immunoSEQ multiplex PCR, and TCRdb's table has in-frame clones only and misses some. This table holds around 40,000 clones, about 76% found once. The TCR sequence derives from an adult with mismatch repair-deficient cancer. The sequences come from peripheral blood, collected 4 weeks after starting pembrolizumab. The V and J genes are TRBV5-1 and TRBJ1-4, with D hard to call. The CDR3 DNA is TGCGCCAGCTGCGGCTCCTTCGGGGAAAAACTGTTTTTT. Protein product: CASCGSFGEKLFF.